This T cell receptor (beta chain) was recorded in a study of CD8 T cells in ankylosing spondylitis. Study-wide results and caveats: In ankylosing spondylitis blood, a motif of roughly 8 highly homologous TCR beta variants appeared characteristic. Some motif variants were previously reported in reactive arthritis synovial fluid and blood. Clones linked with disease were CD8+ and fairly uncommon in the peripheral blood. Reported data indicate significant enrichment of disease-linked clones within matched ankylosing spondylitis synovial fluid.

This clonotype was seen only a few times. Its antigen is not known. The germline gives CDR1 SGHNT, CDR2 YENEEA. The CDR3 length is 16 residues. The J segment lost 5 bases and the V segment lost 5 bases, leaving 10 bases of the junction unmatched. It was by quantitative 5'-RACE with molecular barcodes that TCR beta libraries were made. TCRdb processed the 5' RACE reads anew with MiXCR; each CDR3 protein has one entry. This table has roughly 370,000 distinct CDR3 sequences, 20% to 25% appearing once. The sequence derives from a male donor with ankylosing spondylitis. The V and J genes are TRBV11-3 and TRBJ2-1; 9 bases fit TRBD2. The source material was blood, either unsorted or a sorted T cell fraction (not recorded which). In DNA form, the CDR3 reads TGTGCCAGCAGCAGAGACGCAGCGGGAGGTAACAATGAGCAGTTCTTC. It specifies CASSRDAAGGNNEQFF.